The rows below give T cell receptor beta chains drawn from one sample of a study of radiotherapy plus CTLA-4 blockade in lung cancer. Method: immunoSEQ multiplex PCR; TCRdb's copy keeps in-frame clones and lacks some. Here the sample spans roughly 60,000 clones, approximately 76% being singletons. The sequences come from peripheral blood, collected from a patient treated with radiotherapy plus ipilimumab. These receptors came from a human donor with non-small cell lung cancer who had a complete response to radiotherapy plus ipilimumab. CDR3s include the opening cysteine and the closing phenylalanine or tryptophan. The D gene is left open where the match is weak. The listing skips clone size in some rows; elsewhere it reads once, few, many or a size class.

size: few
V: TRBV5-6
D: .
J: TRBJ1-4
CDR3: CASSRRGNWQKVFF
DNA: TGTGCCAGCAGCCGCAGGGGTAATTGGCAAAAAGTGTTTTTT

size: .
V: TRBV7-2
D: .
J: TRBJ2-7
CDR3: CASSSQGIVDEQYF
DNA: TGTGCCAGCAGCTCCCAGGGGATTGTGGACGAGCAGTACTTC

size: .
V: TRBV5-8
D: .
J: TRBJ1-1
CDR3: CASSLDSYYTEAFF
DNA: TGTGCCAGCAGTTTGGACAGTTATTACACTGAAGCTTTCTTT

size: medium-sized
V: TRBV27
D: .
J: TRBJ1-5
CDR3: CASSFGVPGQPQHF
DNA: TGTGCCAGCAGTTTCGGTGTTCCGGGTCAGCCCCAGCATTTT

size: .
V: TRBV28
D: .
J: TRBJ2-7
CDR3: CATRRAGLYSYEQYF
DNA: TGTGCCACCCGACGGGCGGGACTCTACTCCTACGAGCAGTACTTC

size: .
V: TRBV30
D: .
J: TRBJ1-5
CDR3: CAWSRQKNQPQHF
DNA: TGTGCCTGGAGTAGACAGAAGAATCAGCCCCAGCATTTT

size: .
V: TRBV19
D: .
J: TRBJ1-5
CDR3: CASMTGVGRMGNQPQHF
DNA: TGTGCCAGTATGACGGGGGTAGGACGAATGGGCAATCAGCCCCAGCATTTT

size: .
V: TRBV5-1
D: .
J: TRBJ1-1
CDR3: CASSSGNGGLNTEAFF
DNA: TGCGCCAGCAGCTCTGGGAACGGGGGATTGAACACTGAAGCTTTCTTT

size: .
V: TRBV19
D: TRBD1
J: TRBJ1-1
CDR3: CASSMGRGLNTEAFF
DNA: TGTGCCAGTAGTATGGGCAGGGGGCTGAACACTGAAGCTTTCTTT

size: .
V: TRBV7-9
D: .
J: TRBJ1-3
CDR3: CASSLVGRSGNTIYF
DNA: TGTGCCAGCAGCTTAGTGGGGCGTTCTGGAAACACCATATATTTT

size: few
V: TRBV7-9
D: .
J: TRBJ1-5
CDR3: CASSPGQSWPQHF
DNA: TGTGCCAGCAGCCCTGGACAGTCCTGGCCCCAGCATTTT

size: .
V: TRBV5-6
D: TRBD1
J: TRBJ1-4
CDR3: CASSLGQGVNGKLFF
DNA: TGTGCCAGCAGCTTGGGACAGGGGGTTAATGGAAAACTGTTTTTT

size: .
V: TRBV27
D: .
J: TRBJ2-5
CDR3: CASSLRGLAQETQYF
DNA: TGTGCCAGCAGTTTACGGGGATTGGCCCAAGAGACCCAGTACTTC

size: .
V: TRBV21-1
D: .
J: TRBJ2-7
CDR3: CATPSWARTEFHYEQYF
DNA: TGTGCCACCCCCTCTTGGGCCAGGACAGAATTCCACTACGAGCAGTACTTC

size: .
V: TRBV6-5
D: TRBD1
J: TRBJ1-5
CDR3: CASSRQGASTQPQHF
DNA: TGTGCCAGCAGTAGACAGGGGGCGTCCACTCAGCCCCAGCATTTT

size: .
V: TRBV5-4
D: .
J: TRBJ2-5
CDR3: CASSLGATQETQYF
DNA: TGTGCCAGCAGCTTGGGGGCGACCCAAGAGACCCAGTACTTC

size: .
V: TRBV28
D: TRBD2
J: TRBJ2-5
CDR3: CASRLAGGETQYF
DNA: TGTGCCAGCAGACTAGCGGGAGGCGAGACCCAGTACTTC

size: few
V: TRBV10-3
D: .
J: TRBJ1-2
CDR3: CAISADSSLGYGYTF
DNA: TGTGCCATCAGTGCGGACAGCTCCTTGGGCTATGGCTACACCTTC

size: few
V: TRBV6-5
D: TRBD1
J: TRBJ1-1
CDR3: CASSSWTGLRTEAFF
DNA: TGTGCCAGCAGTTCCTGGACAGGGTTGAGGACTGAAGCTTTCTTT

size: .
V: TRBV18
D: TRBD1
J: TRBJ1-1
CDR3: CASSLVQGLRNTEAFF
DNA: TGTGCCAGCTCACTTGTACAGGGGTTGAGAAACACTGAAGCTTTCTTT

size: .
V: TRBV18
D: TRBD2
J: TRBJ2-2
CDR3: CASSPRSGGNTGELFF
DNA: TGTGCCAGCTCACCACGTAGCGGGGGTAACACCGGGGAGCTGTTTTTT

size: few
V: TRBV2
D: .
J: TRBJ2-7
CDR3: CASSEGSFYEQYF
DNA: TGTGCCAGCAGTGAGGGCAGTTTCTACGAGCAGTACTTC